One sample yielded the 10 T cell receptor beta chains listed below, sequenced in a study of T cell clonality in common variable immunodeficiency. The study, taken as a whole, reports: Common variable immunodeficiency TCR beta sequences reportedly had fewer deletions and N-nucleotide insertions.

Profiled with immunoSEQ multiplex PCR; TCRdb holds only in-frame clones, not every one. This sample shows about 19,000 clones and no singletons; roughly a quarter rests with the ten largest. Their recognized antigens are unknown. The specimen sequenced was peripheral blood mononuclear cells. The receptors were sampled from a human donor with common variable immunodeficiency.

This clone has more than one count but fewer than ten. The CDR3 extends 3 residues past the end of the read, so its final part is completed from the germline J gene. The chain recombines TRBV19 with TRBJ2-7; TRBD1 is a possible D gene (6 bases). The CDR3 covers 14 residues. The germline V gene has CDR1 LNHDA and CDR2 SQIVND (reference sequence). V shed 1 base and J shed 6 bases, with 13 bases lying between them. CDR3 residues: CASSIAGVTVEQYF. CDR3 DNA (partial): TGTGCCAGTAGTATAGCAGGGGTTACGGTCGAG.

This clone was seen a handful of times. Read coverage stops 3 residues before the CDR3 terminus; the germline J gene supplies the remainder. The gene calls are TRBV18 and TRBJ2-3; TRBD2 matches 12 bases. The J segment lost 4 bases and the V segment lost 4 bases, leaving 9 bases of the junction unmatched. Germline V gene data show CDR1 as KGHSH and CDR2 as LQKENI. CDR3 size: 17 residues. Incomplete CDR3 DNA: TGTGCCAGCTCACTGACTAGCGGGGGTAGGGTCGCAGATACG. As protein: CASSLTSGGRVADT. From start to end, the CDR3 is CASSLTSGGRVADTQYF. Filled out from reference TRBV18 and TRBJ2-3, the complete variable domain reads NAGVMQNPRHLVRRRGQEARLRCSPMKGHSHVYWYRQLPEEGLKFMVYLQKENIIDESGMPKERFSAEFPKEGPSILRIQQVVRGDSAAYFCASSLTSGGRVADTQYFGPGTRLTVL.

A remark on this clone: Sequencing ends 3 residues short of the CDR3 end; the germline J gene provides the rest. V gene TRBV7-8 combines with J gene TRBJ1-1; D is undetermined. This CDR3 is built from 12 residues. Trimming stripped 4 bases from V and 1 base from J, with 4 bases between. Per germline, CDR1 SGHVS and CDR2 FQNEAQ. CDR3: CASSSSNTEAFF. CDR3 DNA, as far as it was read: TGTGCCAGCAGCTCATCGAACACTGAA.

This clone was detected many times. Read sequence stops 3 residues before the CDR3 end, and the germline J gene provides the missing end. The chain recombines TRBV20-1 with TRBJ2-3; 14 nucleotides line up with TRBD2. The junction had 5 bases not matched to a gene; V was cut back by 6 bases and J by 6 bases. The CDR3 covers 14 residues. Germline CDR1 reads DFQATT; CDR2 reads SNEGSKA (reference sequence). CDR3 bases read: TGCAGTGCAACACGACTAGCGGGAGGGGATACG. Its translation is CSATRLAGGDT. The full CDR3 is CSATRLAGGDTQYF.

As for this clone: The CDR3 goes on 3 residues after the read ends, and that part is filled in from the germline J gene. V and J are TRBV19 and TRBJ1-2; possibly TRBD1 for D (6 bases). The CDR3 has 15 residues. The germline CDR1 and CDR2 sequences are LNHDA and SQIVND (reference sequence). The germline V and J ends were trimmed by 7 bases and 5 bases, with 20 bases remaining between them. The sequenced CDR3 bases are TGTGCCAGTAAGATGCTGGCAGGGGATTCGTATGGC. It codes for CASKMLAGDSYG. From start to end, the CDR3 is CASKMLAGDSYGYTF.

Details on this clone: The observed sequence ends 3 residues before the CDR3 terminus, with the missing tail filled in from the germline J gene. The rearrangement uses TRBV7-6 and TRBJ2-1; D unclear. The length of the CDR3 is 13 residues. Germline CDR1 SGHVS, CDR2 FNYEAQ. V shed 4 bases and J shed 6 bases, with 10 bases lying between them. CDR3 loop: CASSSEPGNEQFF. Partial CDR3 DNA: TGTGCCAGCAGCTCCGAACCAGGCAATGAG.

As for this clone: The CDR3 extends 3 residues past the end of the read, so its final part is completed from the germline J gene. The chain links TRBV6-2 or TRBV6-3 to TRBJ2-7; the match to TRBD2 covers 8 bases. The V gene end was trimmed by 2 bases and the J gene end by 6 bases; junction bases not matched to a gene: 6. Per the germline V gene, CDR1 is MNHEY and CDR2 is SVGEGT. The CDR3 is 14 amino acids. The part of the CDR3 DNA that was read is TGTGCCAGCAGTTACGGAGCGGGGGATGCCGAG. This sequence encodes CASSYGAGDAE. The whole CDR3 is CASSYGAGDAEQYF.

Turning to this clone: Read data end 3 residues before the CDR3 end; the end is taken from the germline J gene. This chain uses TRBV19 with TRBJ1-6; D gene unclear. From germline, CDR1 is LNHDA and CDR2 SQIVND (reference sequence). The CDR3 runs 15 residues. V dropped 2 bases and J dropped 7 bases, with 12 bases sitting between them. CDR3 bases read: TGTGCCAGTAGTATATGGGCCCAAGGGAATTCACCC. It yields the protein CASSIWAQGNSP. The full CDR3 reads CASSIWAQGNSPLHF. The full variable domain, with the rest looked up from reference TRBV19 and TRBJ1-6, is DGGITQSPKYLFRKEGQNVTLSCEQNLNHDAMYWYRQDPGQGLRLIYYSQIVNDFQKGDIAEGYSVSREKKESFPLTVTSAQKNPTAFYLCASSIWAQGNSPLHFGNGTRLTVT.

In this sample, this clone turned up a few times. The read is 3 residues too short to cover the CDR3 end, so that end is filled in from the germline J gene. This chain uses TRBV7-9 with TRBJ2-7; possible D gene TRBD1, 7 bases. Trimming shortened V by 8 bases and J by 4 bases, and 18 bases separated the two germline ends. Germline CDR1 reads SEHNR; CDR2 reads FQNEAQ (reference sequence). The CDR3 totals 14 residues. CDR3 in amino acids: CASEGEDRYYEQYF. The CDR3 DNA, read in part, is TGTGCCAGCGAGGGGGAGGACAGGTATTACGAG.

Note on this clone: The missing CDR3 end, 3 residues past where the read stops, is filled in from the germline J gene. The chain joins TRBV19 to TRBJ1-2; 10 bases align to TRBD1. CDR1 and CDR2 (germline): LNHDA, SQIVND (reference sequence). The CDR3 is 16 residues long. Incomplete CDR3 DNA: TGTGCCAGTAGTAGTTGGGATGGGACAGGGGCGTCGGGC. Translation: CASSSWDGTGASG. The entire CDR3 reads CASSSWDGTGASGYTF.